Given below is one T cell receptor (beta chain) in context. Its target is not known. Sample time point: persistent/refractory GD, antithyroid drugs over 5 years with positive TRAb. Construction of the TCR library relied on RNA isolated from PBMCs. Arm-PCR of CDR3 regions and iRepertoire HTBI primers were used to build TCR beta libraries. TCRdb re-derived calls from the multiplex PCR reads in MiXCR, one entry per CDR3 protein. The sample holds about 470,000 distinct CDR3 sequences, 20% to 25% seen once. These data originate in a study of regulatory T cells in long-lasting Graves disease. General study findings and limits: Persistent disease favored TRBV28, TRBJ1-2 and TRBJ2-5.

V was cut by 4 bases and J by 1 base, with 11 bases left in between. In germline, CDR1 is MGHDK, CDR2 SYGVNS. The CDR3 totals 14 residues. The material was peripheral blood mononuclear cells (PBMCs), obtained when the disease was refractory, from a patient treated with antithyroid drugs. The origin of this receptor is a female donor with Graves disease. J is TRBJ2-7 and V is TRBV25-1, with D hard to call. The CDR3 sequence: CASSAPGNSYEQYF. DNA of the CDR3: TGTGCCAGCAGTGCCCCAGGCAATTCCTACGAGCAGTACTTC.